The 27 T cell receptor beta chains reported below all come from one sample, sequenced in a study of T cells after yellow fever vaccination. TCRdb independently ran MiXCR on the 5' RACE reads; one entry per CDR3 protein. In the table there are hundreds of thousands of distinct CDR3 sequences, 11% of which are singletons. The specimen comprised PBMCs, sampled on the day of the first yellow fever vaccination. Source of these receptors: a man aged 18 to 30 who received the YFV17D yellow fever vaccine.

The chain has TRBV20-1 and TRBJ2-7; no definite D call. CDR1 is DFQATT and CDR2 is SNEGSKA in the germline V gene (reference sequence). Trimming took off 2 bases at V and 6 bases at J, with 14 bases between the two ends. The CDR3 spans 13 residues. The CDR3 sequence: CSARSQAVPEQYF. The DNA for the CDR3 is TGCAGTGCTAGATCCCAGGCCGTGCCCGAGCAGTACTTC.

This clonotype was seen many times. The rearrangement links TRBV6-5 to TRBJ2-1; D gene unclear. There are 14 residues in the CDR3. CDR1 is MNHEY and CDR2 is SVGAGI in the germline V gene. V dropped 0 bases and J dropped 3 bases, with 6 bases sitting between them. CDR3 region: CASSYSAYYNEQFF. CDR3 nucleotide sequence: TGTGCCAGCAGTTACTCTGCCTACTACAATGAGCAGTTCTTC.

There are a few counts of this clonotype. The chain links TRBV6-2 or TRBV6-3 to TRBJ1-5, with TRBD1 matching over 9 bases. The J segment lost 4 bases and the V segment lost 0 bases, leaving 7 bases of the junction unmatched. Germline V gene lookup returns CDR1 MNHEY and CDR2 SVGEGT. The CDR3 spans 17 residues. CDR3 in amino acids: CASSYSWDRVGNQPQHF. The CDR3 bases are TGTGCCAGCAGTTACTCCTGGGACAGGGTCGGTAATCAGCCCCAGCATTTT.

The chain joins TRBV2 to TRBJ2-7; 9 bases line up with TRBD2. This CDR3 comprises 15 residues. V gave up 6 bases and J gave up 0 bases; unmatched junction bases: 6. Germline loops: CDR1 SNHLY, CDR2 FYNNEI. CDR3 sequence reads: CASRETSGSSYEQYV. CDR3 coding DNA: TGTGCCAGCAGGGAGACTAGCGGTTCCTCCTACGAGCAGTACGTC.

The rearrangement uses TRBV14 and TRBJ1-5; 9 bases agree with TRBD1. V gave up 4 bases and J gave up 6 bases; unmatched junction bases: 16. This CDR3 spans 18 amino acids. Germline CDR1 reads SGHDN; CDR2 reads FVKESK. CDR3 sequence (DNA): TGTGCCAGCAGCCGATATGACAGGGGGGCCACGCGAGTTCAGCCCCAGCATTTT. It specifies CASSRYDRGATRVQPQHF. The full variable domain, with the rest looked up from reference TRBV14 and TRBJ1-5, is EAGVTQFPSHSVIEKGQTVTLRCDPISGHDNLYWYRRVMGKEIKFLLHFVKESKQDESGMPNNRFLAERTGGTYSTLKVQPAELEDSGVYFCASSRYDRGATRVQPQHFGDGTRLSIL.

This clonotype was recorded at least ten times. The chain links TRBV14 to TRBJ2-2, with 8 bases aligning to TRBD1. The V gene's germline CDR1 is SGHDN and CDR2 FVKESK. The junction had 9 bases not matched to a gene; V was cut back by 4 bases and J by 5 bases. This CDR3 spans 16 amino acids. The CDR3 DNA follows: TGTGCCAGCAGCCCAAAACGGACAGGGTGGACCGGGGAGCTGTTTTTT. Protein: CASSPKRTGWTGELFF.

For the CDR3, the DNA is TGTGCCAGCAGCGGGGACGGAAGCTCCTACAATGAGCAGTTCTTC. This sequence encodes CASSGDGSSYNEQFF. V is TRBV9 and J is TRBJ2-1; the D gene could be TRBD1 or TRBD2 (5 bases each). V was pared by 3 bases and J by 0 bases, with 10 bases between. CDR1 and CDR2 from the germline V gene are SGDLS and YYNGEE. There are 15 residues in the CDR3.

The chain uses TRBV4-1 and TRBJ1-5, with D possibly being TRBD1 (6 bases). This CDR3 has 14 amino acids. Germline CDR1 is MGHRA and CDR2 is YSYEKL. V lost 1 base and J 6 bases, leaving 10 bases between the germline ends. The CDR3 reads CASSQVQGRQPQHF. In nucleotides, the CDR3 is TGCGCCAGCAGCCAAGTACAGGGTCGTCAGCCCCAGCATTTT.

This clonotype was seen only a few times. V is TRBV20-1 and J is TRBJ2-4; D may match TRBD1 or TRBD2 (5 bases each). Germline V gives CDR1 DFQATT, CDR2 SNEGSKA (reference sequence). The V and J ends lost 0 bases and 0 bases respectively, with 6 bases between them. The CDR3 consists of 14 residues. The CDR3 region is CSAREGTAKNIQYF. In DNA, the CDR3 is TGCAGTGCTAGAGAAGGGACAGCCAAAAACATTCAGTACTTC.

This clonotype showed up just a few times. The chain recombines TRBV20-1 with TRBJ1-2, with D tentatively TRBD1 (5 bases). This CDR3 has 15 amino acids. Germline CDR1 reads DFQATT; CDR2 reads SNEGSKA (reference sequence). With 4 bases removed from V and 8 bases from J, the gap between germline ends came to 23 bases. CDR3 sequence reads: CSATTPPRAPGGYTF. The CDR3 nucleotides read TGCAGTGCTACCACCCCTCCCAGGGCCCCGGGCGGCTACACCTTC.

This clonotype was counted a few times. The gene calls are TRBV6-1 and TRBJ2-1, with 7 nucleotides matching TRBD2. Germline assignment: CDR1 MNHNS and CDR2 SASEGT. After removal of 7 bases from V and 0 bases from J, the junction contained 3 bases not matched to a gene. The CDR3 spans 14 residues. The CDR3 sequence: CASKGGGSYNEQFF. The CDR3 nucleotides are TGTGCCAGCAAGGGCGGGGGCTCCTACAATGAGCAGTTCTTC.

This chain connects TRBV20-1 to TRBJ1-6; D unclear. CDR3 length equals 16 residues. Between the trimmed V and J ends, which lost 3 bases and 0 bases, there was a span of 12 bases. Germline V gene sequence: CDR1 DFQATT, CDR2 SNEGSKA (reference sequence). Here the CDR3 reads CSARFQESSYNSPLHF. CDR3 DNA: TGCAGTGCTAGGTTTCAGGAGAGCTCCTATAATTCACCCCTCCACTTT.

The V and J genes are TRBV28 and TRBJ2-5; D remains unclear. V was trimmed by 4 bases and J by 8 bases, leaving 11 bases between them. The CDR3 is made up of 12 amino acids. Per germline, CDR1 MDHEN and CDR2 SYDVKM. CDR3 DNA sequence: TGTGCCAGCAGTTCCGTCGACGTAACCCAGTACTTC. Translated: CASSSVDVTQYF.

A few counts support this clonotype. The gene calls are TRBV5-1 and TRBJ2-5; tentatively, D is TRBD1 (6 bases). The CDR3 covers 14 residues. The germline CDR1 and CDR2 sequences are SGHRS and YFSETQ. Trimming took 2 bases from V and 3 from J, leaving 11 bases between them. The CDR3 DNA is TGCGCCAGCAGCTTACAGGGAGTTGAAGAGACCCAGTACTTC. Its protein is CASSLQGVEETQYF.

This clonotype turned up a few times. The chain joins TRBV27 to TRBJ2-1, with TRBD1 identical over 9 bases. With V trimmed by 4 bases and J by 4 bases, 11 bases remained unmatched. The CDR3 spans 17 residues. Germline V gene sequence: CDR1 MNHEY, CDR2 SMNVEV (reference sequence). The CDR3 DNA reads TGTGCCAGCAGTTCCGGACAGGGGACCGCTATTTACAATGAGCAGTTCTTC. Its translation is CASSSGQGTAIYNEQFF.

This rearrangement joins TRBV2 to TRBJ1-1; 7 nucleotides agree with TRBD1. Germline V lookup: CDR1 SNHLY, CDR2 FYNNEI. The trim removed 11 bases at V and 4 bases at J, leaving 4 bases unmatched. The CDR3 extends over 11 amino acids. DNA of the CDR3: TGTGCCGGACAGGAGGCCACTGAAGCTTTCTTT. Amino acid sequence: CAGQEATEAFF.

The chain carries TRBV20-1 and TRBJ2-1, with TRBD2 matching over 11 bases. This CDR3 is 16 amino acids long. Trimming cost V 0 bases and J 5 bases; bases outside gene matches: 6. CDR1 and CDR2 (germline): DFQATT, SNEGSKA (reference sequence). The CDR3 reads CSARDVVAGGDNEQFF. The CDR3, as DNA: TGCAGTGCTAGAGATGTCGTAGCGGGGGGGGACAATGAGCAGTTCTTC.

The V and J genes are TRBV6-5 and TRBJ1-2, with D tentatively TRBD1 (5 bases). Germline V gene data show CDR1 as MNHEY and CDR2 as SVGAGI. Trimming pared 0 bases from V and 10 bases from J, leaving 15 bases between. This CDR3 is 14 amino acids long. The CDR3 reads CASSYSIAGHDYTF. As DNA, the CDR3 is TGTGCCAGCAGTTACTCGATTGCCGGACACGACTACACCTTC.

This clonotype was detected ten times or more. This rearrangement joins TRBV20-1 to TRBJ2-4; D not resolved. This CDR3 comprises 13 residues. The V gene lost 3 bases and the J gene lost 8 bases, with 14 bases spanning the gap. CDR1 is DFQATT, CDR2 SNEGSKA, per germline (reference sequence). CDR3 residues: CSASSEAAYIQYF. The CDR3 DNA follows: TGCAGTGCTAGCTCAGAGGCCGCGTACATTCAGTACTTC.

This clonotype showed up just a few times. The V gene is TRBV20-1, the J gene TRBJ2-7; 7 nucleotides line up with TRBD2. The length of the CDR3 is 17 residues. Germline V lookup: CDR1 DFQATT, CDR2 SNEGSKA (reference sequence). The J segment lost 4 bases and the V segment lost 0 bases, leaving 15 bases of the junction unmatched. The CDR3 loop is CSARDIFASGILYEQYF. DNA for the CDR3: TGCAGTGCTAGAGATATCTTCGCTAGCGGAATCTTATACGAGCAGTACTTC.

There are many counts of this clonotype. This chain links TRBV5-1 with TRBJ2-1, with D hard to call. The CDR3 is made up of 15 amino acids. Germline V lookup: CDR1 SGHRS, CDR2 YFSETQ. With 3 bases removed from V and 0 bases from J, the gap between germline ends came to 10 bases. The DNA of the CDR3 is TGCGCCAGCAGCTCCTTCGCGAGCTCCTACAATGAGCAGTTCTTC. Protein product: CASSSFASSYNEQFF.

This clonotype was seen a few times. The V and J genes are TRBV5-1 and TRBJ2-5; TRBD2 agrees at 9 bases. CDR1 SGHRS and CDR2 YFSETQ come from the germline V gene. This CDR3 has 16 residues. After removal of 7 bases from V and 2 bases from J, the junction contained 12 bases not matched to a gene. The DNA of the CDR3 is TGCGCCAGCGGACCCATGACTAGCGGTAGACAAGAGACCCAGTACTTC. It codes for CASGPMTSGRQETQYF.

This chain links TRBV5-1 with TRBJ2-7, with a possible D match to TRBD1 (6 bases). The CDR3 contains 15 residues. Trimming stripped 0 bases from V and 2 bases from J, with 12 bases between. Germline CDR1 is SGHRS and CDR2 is YFSETQ. In DNA form, the CDR3 reads TGCGCCAGCAGCTTGGACTGGGGGCCCGCCTACGAGCAGTACTTC. This gives the protein CASSLDWGPAYEQYF. The full variable domain, with the rest looked up from reference TRBV5-1 and TRBJ2-7, is KAGVTQTPRYLIKTRGQQVTLSCSPISGHRSVSWYQQTPGQGLQFLFEYFSETQRNKGNFPGRFSGRQFSNSRSEMNVSTLELGDSALYLCASSLDWGPAYEQYFGPGTRLTVT.

In DNA form, the CDR3 reads TGTGCCAGCAGTGAAGCGCGACTAGCGGGGGAGACCCAGTACTTC. This encodes CASSEARLAGETQYF. V is TRBV2 and J is TRBJ2-5; 11 bases agree with TRBD2. Trimming cost V 0 bases and J 5 bases; bases outside gene matches: 2. The CDR3 totals 15 residues. Per germline, CDR1 SNHLY and CDR2 FYNNEI. The variable domain in full, with the rest retrieved from reference TRBV2 and TRBJ2-5, is EPEVTQTPSHQVTQMGQEVILRCVPISNHLYFYWYRQILGQKVEFLVSFYNNEISEKSEIFDDQFSVERPDGSNFTLKIRSTKLEDSAMYFCASSEARLAGETQYFGPGTRLLVL.

Details on this clonotype: At one boundary the junction diverges from the germline segment, which might be a read error. The rearrangement joins TRBV7-8 to TRBJ2-3; unclear D gene. Germline-derived CDR1 and CDR2 are SGHVS and FQNEAQ. The CDR3 loop spans 14 amino acids. The CDR3 protein is CASSLVRPTDTRYF. In DNA form, the CDR3 reads TGTGCCAGCAGCTTAGTACGACCCACAGATACGCGGTATTTT.

This clonotype was observed a handful of times. The chain is built from TRBV7-8 and TRBJ2-4; 7 bases match TRBD1. Trimming took 2 bases from V and 0 from J; bases not matched to a gene: 10. This CDR3 is built from 18 residues. Per germline, CDR1 SGHVS and CDR2 FQNEAQ. DNA of the CDR3: TGTGCCAGCAGCTTACCCCCGGGACAGTCCCTAGCCAAAAACATTCAGTACTTC. Residues: CASSLPPGQSLAKNIQYF.

A few counts support this clonotype. The chain uses TRBV7-2 and TRBJ1-5; 7 nucleotides line up with TRBD1. J lost 4 bases, V lost 4 bases, and 4 bases had no gene match. The V gene's germline CDR1 is SGHTA and CDR2 FQGNSA. The CDR3 length is 14 residues. CDR3 protein: CASSSQGQNQPQHF. In DNA form, the CDR3 reads TGTGCCAGCAGCTCTCAGGGACAGAATCAGCCCCAGCATTTT.